This T cell receptor beta chain is drawn from a study of T cell repertoires in cytomegalovirus infection. For the study at large: Indications came from public TCR beta signatures; they pointed to CMV infection and to a matching HLA type.

Study-wide points: Carriers of CMV plus the relevant HLA were identified by cumulative public TCR beta family frequency. Clonotypes of TCR beta that were HLA-C-restricted and CMV-specific dominated the ex vivo response.

This clonotype was seen many times. Its antigen is undetermined. V lost 1 base, J lost 4 bases, and 14 bases lay in between. Germline loops: CDR1 SGHTA, CDR2 FQGNSA. The CDR3 length is 16 residues. MiXCR was run by TCRdb on the reads, yielding one entry per CDR3 protein. Among hundreds of thousands of distinct CDR3 sequences listed, about a sixth were seen once. This chain joins TRBV7-2 and TRBJ1-5; D is perhaps TRBD1 (5 bases). The sequenced material came from PBMCs. The receptor was derived from a human donor in good health (CMV status not recorded). Some clones in this sample may be carry-over from other donors' samples. The CDR3 protein is CASSLDRGERNQPQHF. In nucleotides, the CDR3 is TGTGCCAGCAGCTTAGACCGGGGGGAGAGGAATCAGCCCCAGCATTTT.